The T cell receptor beta chain under discussion was sequenced for a study of post-analysis software for immune sequencing data. On the study more broadly: Courses of disease covered relapsing-remitting, secondary progressive and progressive-relapsing multiple sclerosis. Study conclusions and caveats: The study found TRBV5-6, TRBV5-1 and TRBV20-1 among about five TRBV segments more frequent in patients than controls.

In regard to this clonotype: Antigen specificity is unknown.

CDR1 and CDR2 from the germline V gene are SNHLY and FYNNEI. With 6 bases clipped from V and 5 bases from J, the junction kept 7 bases outside the gene matches. The CDR3 spans 16 residues. The library was made from cDNA and included unique molecular identifiers. TCRdb ran MiXCR on the PCR reads and lists one entry per CDR3 protein. This sample has a few hundred thousand distinct CDR3 sequences, with less than 40% found just once. The chain carries TRBV2 and TRBJ2-3; 14 bases are a match to TRBD2. The sample was blood. This receptor was taken from a girl aged 10 to 17 with multiple sclerosis. The CDR3 coding sequence is TGTGCCAGCAGGGAGGGGACTAGCGGGGGTAAAGATACGCAGTATTTT. It specifies CASREGTSGGKDTQYF.